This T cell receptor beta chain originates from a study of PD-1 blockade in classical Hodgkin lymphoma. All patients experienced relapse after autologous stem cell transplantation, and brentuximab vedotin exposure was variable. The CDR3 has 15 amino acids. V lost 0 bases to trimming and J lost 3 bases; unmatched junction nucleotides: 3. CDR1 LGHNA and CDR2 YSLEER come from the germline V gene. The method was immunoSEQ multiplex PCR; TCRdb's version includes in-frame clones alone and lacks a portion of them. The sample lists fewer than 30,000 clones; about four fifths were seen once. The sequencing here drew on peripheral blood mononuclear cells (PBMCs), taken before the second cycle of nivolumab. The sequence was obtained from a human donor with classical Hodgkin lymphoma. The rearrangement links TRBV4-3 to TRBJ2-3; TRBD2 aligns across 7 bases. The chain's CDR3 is CASSQEVGGTDTQYF. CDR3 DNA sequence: TGCGCCAGCAGCCAAGAAGTGGGGGGGACAGATACGCAGTATTTT.